The text below deals with one TCR beta chain. Its antigen is unknown. This sample was taken from a study of CD4 T cells in relation to SARS-CoV-2 and coronaviruses. Here immunoSEQ multiplex PCR was the method, and the copy in TCRdb shows in-frame clones only, minus some. The sample consists of more than 15,000 clones, 60% to 80% of them appearing once. CDR1 is LNHDA and CDR2 is SQIVND in the germline V gene (reference sequence). The CDR3 has 15 amino acids. Trimming shortened V by 3 bases and J by 0 bases, and 9 bases separated the two germline ends. CD4+ T cells from unexposed donors were obtained before the COVID-19 pandemic (2011-2018). Isolation of CD4+ T cells took place after roughly nine days in culture. As cell numbers allowed, unexposed-donor CD4+ T cells faced SARS-CoV-2 S/N and four cold-coronavirus spikes. PBMCs were plated at roughly 2.1 million per well in IL-2-containing medium. Study findings and constraints: No crossreactivity against non-spike viral proteins was tested here. No donor gave both pre-pandemic and post-infection samples.

The V call is TRBV19, the J call TRBJ1-5; D may be TRBD1 (6 bases). The source material was CD4+ T cells from PBMCs, cultured in vitro. This clonotype was obtained from a human donor in good health. CDR3 in amino acids: CASSIRTDSNQPQHF. The CDR3 DNA is TGTGCCAGTAGTATTAGGACAGATAGCAATCAGCCCCAGCATTTT.